This T cell receptor (beta chain) was sequenced during a study of blood T cells in healthy people across ages. Whenever a sample was processed, at least 6 million PBMCs were isolated. The germline V gene encodes CDR1 ENHRY and CDR2 SYGVKD. J was trimmed by 1 base and V by 3 bases; bases with no gene match: 9. This CDR3 is 17 amino acids long. The second PCR ran about 6 to 11 cycles with a sample-barcoded 5' primer and J-beta primers. TCRdb reanalysed the 5' RACE reads using MiXCR and keeps one entry per CDR3 protein. The table records fewer than 2 million distinct CDR3 sequences, more than 35% of them present only once.

The receptor comes from a human donor in good health. Sequencing used blood. This chain links TRBV10-3 with TRBJ1-5; TRBD1 matches at 7 bases. DNA for the CDR3: TGTGCCATCAGTGAAGTTGCAAACAGGGGAAGCAATCAGCCCCAGCATTTT. Its translation is CAISEVANRGSNQPQHF.